This TCR beta chain stems from a study of long-term antiretroviral therapy in people with HIV. Notes on the study in general: Against controls, HIV repertoires showed narrower ranges of CDR3 length.

Germline V lookup: CDR1 SGDLS, CDR2 YYNGEE. The length of the CDR3 is 16 residues. V was pared by 4 bases and J by 0 bases, with 11 bases between. Treated in the United States were all of the participants with HIV. Held in samples before DNA extraction were 1-10 million cryopreserved PBMC. As concerns this clone: The antigen is unknown.

It was version v3.0 of the immunoSEQ assay that was run at survey level. Assay used: immunoSEQ multiplex PCR; TCRdb lists only in-frame clones, some missing. In the table there are about 33,000 clones, 60% to 85% of which are singletons. This chain joins TRBV9 and TRBJ1-6, with D uncertain. The specimen was unsorted PBMCs, collected 2 years after starting antiretroviral therapy. This receptor was identified in a woman between 50 and 59 years old with HIV. The CDR3 bases are TGTGCCAGCAGCCCATGGACGGACTCCTATAATTCACCCCTCCACTTT. This translates into CASSPWTDSYNSPLHF.